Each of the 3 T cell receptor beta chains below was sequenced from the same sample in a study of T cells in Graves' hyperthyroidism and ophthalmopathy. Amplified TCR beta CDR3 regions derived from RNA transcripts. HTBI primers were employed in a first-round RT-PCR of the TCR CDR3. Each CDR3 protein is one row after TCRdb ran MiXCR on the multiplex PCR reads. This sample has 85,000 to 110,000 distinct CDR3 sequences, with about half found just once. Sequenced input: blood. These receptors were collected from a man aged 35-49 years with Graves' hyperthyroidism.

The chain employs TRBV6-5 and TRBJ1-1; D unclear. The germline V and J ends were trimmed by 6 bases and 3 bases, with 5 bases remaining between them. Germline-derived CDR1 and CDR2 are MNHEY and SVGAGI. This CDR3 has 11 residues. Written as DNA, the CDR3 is TGTGCCAGCAGAGCAGACACTGAAGCTTTCTTT. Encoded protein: CASRADTEAFF.

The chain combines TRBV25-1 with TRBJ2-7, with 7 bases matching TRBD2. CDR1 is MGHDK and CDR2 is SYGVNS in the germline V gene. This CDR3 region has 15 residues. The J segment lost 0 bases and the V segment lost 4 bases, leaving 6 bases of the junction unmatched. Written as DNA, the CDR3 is TGTGCCAGCAGTGCTAGGGGAGGGGCCTCCTACGAGCAGTACTTC. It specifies CASSARGGASYEQYF.

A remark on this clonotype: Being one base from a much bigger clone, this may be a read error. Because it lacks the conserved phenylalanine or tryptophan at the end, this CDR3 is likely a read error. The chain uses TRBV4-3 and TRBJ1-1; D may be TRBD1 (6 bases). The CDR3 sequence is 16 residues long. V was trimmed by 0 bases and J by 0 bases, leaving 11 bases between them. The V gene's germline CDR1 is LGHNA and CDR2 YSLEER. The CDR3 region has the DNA TGCGCCAGCAGCCAAGATGAGACAGGACTGAACACTGAAGCTTTCTGT. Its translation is CASSQDETGLNTEAFC.